This T cell receptor beta chain originates from a study of CD8+CD57+ T cells in acquired aplastic anemia. Overall study context: Average DNA yield from sorted CD4+ and CD8+ cells was approximately 3 ug.

The study profiled TCR beta VDJ and CDR3 using genomic DNA as template. One entry per CDR3 protein, called by TCRdb with MiXCR from the reads. The sample yields some 120,000 distinct CDR3 sequences, about half seen once. There are 16 residues in the CDR3. With 3 bases clipped from V and 3 bases from J, the junction kept 7 bases outside the gene matches. The V gene's germline CDR1 is SGHAT and CDR2 FQDESV (reference sequence). This clonotype was counted many times. This TCR came from a human donor in good health, serving as a control. Sequenced: sorted CD4+, CD8+, or CD8+CD57+ T cells (not recorded which) from PBMCs. The chain employs TRBV11-1 and TRBJ1-4, with 7 bases identical to TRBD1. This CDR3 is CASSLNLGQPNEKLFF. CDR3 in DNA: TGTGCCAGCAGCTTGAACCTGGGACAGCCTAATGAAAAACTGTTTTTT.